A selection of T cell receptor beta chains follows, all from one sample in a study of CD4+ T cells in melanoma. Here immunoSEQ multiplex PCR was the method, and the copy in TCRdb shows in-frame clones only, minus some. In the table there are roughly 16,000 clones, more than 70% of which are singletons. Specimen: cells from a culture (not recorded whether cultured in vitro). The origin of the receptors is a human donor with melanoma. Each CDR3 is given with its conserved first and last residue. D genes are given only for firm matches. A clone size is listed for some rows: how often the clone was seen (once, few, many), or a class if it is expanded.

V gene,clone size,D gene,J gene,CDR3 DNA,CDR3 protein
TRBV27,.,TRBD2,TRBJ2-3,TGTGCCAGCAGTCTAGGACTAGCGGGGGTGGATACGCAGTATTTT,CASSLGLAGVDTQYF
TRBV6-1,.,TRBD1,TRBJ2-5,TGTGCCAGCAGTGAGCCGGGACAGTGGAGACACCAAGAGACCCAGTACTTC,CASSEPGQWRHQETQYF
TRBV11-2,.,.,TRBJ2-2,TGTGCCAGCAGCTTAAGGGTTGAGACTGACTCCGGGGAGCTGTTTTTT,CASSLRVETDSGELFF
TRBV7-9,.,.,TRBJ1-5,TGTGCCAGCAGCCCCGAGACCCCATATAGCAATCAGCCCCAGCATTTT,CASSPETPYSNQPQHF
TRBV7-2,.,.,TRBJ1-2,TGTGCCAGCAGCTTAGCGAAACAGTTAACGTATGGTGGCTACACCTTC,CASSLAKQLTYGGYTF
TRBV5-1,.,TRBD2,TRBJ2-5,TGCGCCAGCAGCCACGGGACTAGCCAAGAGACCCAGTACTTC,CASSHGTSQETQYF
TRBV5-4,medium-sized,.,TRBJ1-4,TGTGCCAGCAGCCGATCGGAGGCCATAAATGAAAAACTGTTTTTT,CASSRSEAINEKLFF
TRBV25-1,.,.,TRBJ1-2,TGTGCCAGCCGGCGCGCGGGGGATAACTATGGCTACACCTTC,CASRRAGDNYGYTF
TRBV5-1,medium-sized,.,TRBJ2-7,TGCGCCAGCAGCCGTCAACAGGCCTACGAGCAGTACTTC,CASSRQQAYEQYF
TRBV5-1,.,TRBD2,TRBJ2-3,TGCGCCAGCAGCTTGGTCGGCGGGGGGGGAGATACGCAGTATTTT,CASSLVGGGGDTQYF
TRBV5-6,.,TRBD1,TRBJ1-6,TGTGCCAGCAGCTTAATCCGGGGACAGGGGGGTAATTCACCCCTCCACTTT,CASSLIRGQGGNSPLHF
TRBV4-1,.,.,TRBJ2-6,TGCGCCAGCAGCCAAGGTAGCTTAAGGGCACTGGCTGGGGCCAACGTCCTGACTTTC,CASSQGSLRALAGANVLTF
TRBV2,few,.,TRBJ1-1,TGTGCCAGCAGTTCGAACACTGAAGCTTTCTTT,CASSSNTEAFF